Listed here are 7 T cell receptor beta chains from one sample, sequenced in a study of CD8+ T cells in alopecia areata. Treatment of the sample: oral pan-JAK inhibitor, 5-10 mg twice daily. Extraction and reverse transcription of RNA yielded cDNA as the sequencing template. Produced via immunoSEQ multiplex PCR; TCRdb's table is partial and in-frame only. The table includes 75,000 to 80,000 clones, approximately 64% detected once. The sample here was CD8+ T cells sorted from blood, taken at week 24, from a patient treated with tofacitinib. Every receptor here comes from a human donor with alopecia areata.

The CDR3 protein is CASSEAGSVWIFTGELFF. Here the CDR3 DNA reads TGTGCCAGCAGTGAAGCTGGCTCAGTGTGGATCTTCACCGGGGAGCTGTTTTTT. The chain combines TRBV6-1 with TRBJ2-2; D remains unclear. The V end lost 0 bases, the J end lost 4 bases, and 18 bases lay between the germline ends. This CDR3 comprises 18 residues. The germline CDR1 and CDR2 sequences are MNHNS and SASEGT.

The genes are TRBV27 and TRBJ1-2; 10 bases are a match to TRBD1. Germline assignment: CDR1 MNHEY and CDR2 SMNVEV (reference sequence). V shed 2 bases, J shed 7 bases, and the junction held 7 bases outside the gene matches. This CDR3 has 15 amino acids. The CDR3 is CASSLIGTGAIGYTF. CDR3 nucleotide sequence: TGTGCCAGCAGTTTAATCGGGACAGGGGCAATTGGCTACACCTTC.

The chain combines TRBV7-9 with TRBJ2-5; 9 nucleotides match TRBD2. V lost 2 bases and J lost 5; bases outside the gene matches: 3. Germline V gene lookup returns CDR1 SEHNR and CDR2 FQNEAQ (reference sequence). The CDR3 contains 14 residues. As DNA, the CDR3 is TGTGCCAGCAGCTTACGGACTAGCGACGAGACCCAGTACTTC. This encodes CASSLRTSDETQYF.

The gene calls are TRBV25-1 and TRBJ2-7; 8 bases line up with TRBD1. CDR1 is MGHDK and CDR2 is SYGVNS in the germline V gene. Trimming took 3 bases from V and 4 from J; bases not matched to a gene: 8. The CDR3 extends over 15 amino acids. The CDR3 DNA sequence: TGTGCCAGCAGTGATAAGAGGACAGGGATGTACGAGCAGTACTTC. It encodes CASSDKRTGMYEQYF.

J is TRBJ2-7 and V is TRBV7-2; D not certain. The ends were cut back, 1 base at V and 0 bases at J, with 10 bases in the middle. Germline V gene sequence: CDR1 SGHTA, CDR2 FQGNSA. The CDR3 has 15 amino acids. The chain's CDR3 is CASSLDWPLSYEQYF. CDR3 DNA: TGTGCCAGCAGCTTAGACTGGCCCCTCTCCTACGAGCAGTACTTC. Looking up the rest from reference TRBV7-2 and TRBJ2-7 gives the full variable domain: GAGVSQSPSNKVTEKGKDVELRCDPISGHTALYWYRQSLGQGLEFLIYFQGNSAPDKSGLPSDRFSAERTGGSVSTLTIQRTQQEDSAVYLCASSLDWPLSYEQYFGPGTRLTVT.

The chain employs TRBV27 and TRBJ2-1; D is possibly TRBD2 (6 bases). This CDR3 has 13 residues. V dropped 2 bases and J dropped 7 bases, with 9 bases sitting between them. Looked up from germline, CDR1 is MNHEY and CDR2 is SMNVEV (reference sequence). Written as DNA, the CDR3 is TGTGCCAGCAGTTTAAGACTAGTGAATGAGCAGTTCTTC. It specifies CASSLRLVNEQFF.

CDR3 in DNA: TGCGCCAGCAGTCCGGGGGCGGGAGGGACAGATACGCAGTATTTT. Protein product: CASSPGAGGTDTQYF. This chain links TRBV5-1 with TRBJ2-3; 9 bases map to TRBD2. The CDR3 runs to 15 residues. Germline V gene data show CDR1 as SGHRS and CDR2 as YFSETQ. With 5 bases clipped from V and 3 bases from J, the junction kept 7 bases outside the gene matches.